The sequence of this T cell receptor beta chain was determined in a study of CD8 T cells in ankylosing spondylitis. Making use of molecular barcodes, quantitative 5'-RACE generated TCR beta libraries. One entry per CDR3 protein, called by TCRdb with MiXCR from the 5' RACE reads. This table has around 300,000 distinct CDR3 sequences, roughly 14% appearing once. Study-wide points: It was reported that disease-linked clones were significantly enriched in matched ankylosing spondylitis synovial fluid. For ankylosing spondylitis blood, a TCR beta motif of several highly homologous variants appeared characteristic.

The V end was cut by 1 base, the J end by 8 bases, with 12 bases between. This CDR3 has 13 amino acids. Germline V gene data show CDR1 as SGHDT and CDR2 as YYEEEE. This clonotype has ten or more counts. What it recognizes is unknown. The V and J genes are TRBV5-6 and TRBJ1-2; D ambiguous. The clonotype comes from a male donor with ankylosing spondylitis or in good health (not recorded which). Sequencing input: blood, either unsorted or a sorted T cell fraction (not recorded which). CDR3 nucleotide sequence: TGTGCCAGCAGCTTGACGGGCAGCTGGGGCTACACCTTC. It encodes CASSLTGSWGYTF.